This record looks at one T cell receptor (beta chain) sequence and its context. What it binds is unknown. Libraries were prepared by immunoSEQ multiplex PCR; TCRdb keeps only in-frame clonotypes and omits some of them. The repertoire holds some 42,000 clones, with around 80% as singletons. This sample is part of a study of T cell responses to AZD1222 COVID-19 vaccine. Notes on the study in general: The study sampled repertoires only after the peak T cell response. Targets within unmutated variant regions were reportedly found for nearly half of spike-specific TCRs. Breadth and depth of Spike-specific TCRs rose after two AZD1222 doses. Mostly white British, mostly female donors; authors suggested clonal diversity may be underestimated.

This CDR3 contains 15 residues. After removal of 9 bases from V and 6 bases from J, the junction contained 13 bases not matched to a gene. Germline CDR1 and CDR2: MNHEY and SVGAGI. The chain is built from TRBV6-5 and TRBJ2-1, with TRBD2 matching over 8 bases. The source material was peripheral blood, sampled 28 days after the second AZD1222 dose. The receptor comes from an adult who received the AZD1222 COVID-19 vaccine. The CDR3 DNA follows: TGTGCCAGTAGGGCGAGCGGGGGTATGGGCAATGAGCAGTTCTTC. Translating it yields CASRASGGMGNEQFF.